The rows below give T cell receptor beta chains drawn from one sample of a study of cytomegalovirus exposure and HLA in healthy donors. TCRdb's copy holds only in-frame clones and misses some; the assay was immunoSEQ multiplex PCR. The sample shows 97,000 or so clones, around nine tenths of them seen only once. The source material was PBMCs. These receptors all come from a woman younger than 45 in good health and CMV-seronegative. CDR3s include the opening cysteine and the closing phenylalanine or tryptophan. Fields, in order: D gene, V gene, clone size, CDR3 protein. D genes are given only for firm matches. Only part of the rows carry a size: once, few, many, or a class if the clone is expanded.

- | TRBV5-1 | - | CASSTSGVGTYNEQFF
- | TRBV4-1 | once | CASSQDLAGAGNTIYF
TRBD1 | TRBV9 | few | CASSSTTQGTGNTIYF
- | TRBV11-3 | - | CASSLEGGAEAFF
- | TRBV7-9 | - | CASSKTASGANVLTF
- | TRBV21-1 | - | CASSKVGTGICGYTF
- | TRBV7-2 | - | CASSTDGLAKNIQYF
- | TRBV4-3 | once | CASSQDTRSYNEQFF
- | TRBV28 | - | CASSIHRPLNEQFF
TRBD1 | TRBV14 | - | CASSPRTGRREQYF